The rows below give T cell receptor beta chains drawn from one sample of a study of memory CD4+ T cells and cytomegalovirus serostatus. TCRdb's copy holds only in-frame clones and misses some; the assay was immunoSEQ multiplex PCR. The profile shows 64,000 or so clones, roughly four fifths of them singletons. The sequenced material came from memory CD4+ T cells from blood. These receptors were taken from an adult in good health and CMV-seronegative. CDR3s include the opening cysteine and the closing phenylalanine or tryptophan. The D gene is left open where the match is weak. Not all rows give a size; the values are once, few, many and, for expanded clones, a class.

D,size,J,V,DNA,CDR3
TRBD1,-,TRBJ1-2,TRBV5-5,TGTGCCAGCAGCTCGACAGGGGATCCCCTATTTGGCTACACCTTC,CASSSTGDPLFGYTF
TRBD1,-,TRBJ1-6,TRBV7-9,TGTGCCAGCAGCCAACAGGGGTTCATTTCACCCCTCCACTTT,CASSQQGFISPLHF
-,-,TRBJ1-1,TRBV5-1,TGCGCCAGCAGCTTGGCTGACGGTCCAGGGACTGAAGCTTTCTTT,CASSLADGPGTEAFF
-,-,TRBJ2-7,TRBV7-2,TGTGCCAGCAGCCCCGACTGGGCTAACGAGCAGTACTTC,CASSPDWANEQYF
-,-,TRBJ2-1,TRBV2,TGTGCCAGCAGACTCAGCCAAAGCTCCTACAATGAGCAGTTCTTC,CASRLSQSSYNEQFF
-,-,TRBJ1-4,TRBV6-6,TGTGCCAGCAGACGGACAGTCCAGAATGAAAAACTGTTTTTT,CASRRTVQNEKLFF
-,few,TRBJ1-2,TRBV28,TGTGCCAGCAGTTTTGCAGGGGACTATGGCTACACCTTC,CASSFAGDYGYTF
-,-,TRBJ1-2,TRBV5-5,TGTGCCAGCAGCTTGGTCGGGGAAGAAGGTGGCTACACCTTC,CASSLVGEEGGYTF
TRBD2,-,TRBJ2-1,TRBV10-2,TGCGCCAGCAGTGAGGGAAGCGGGAGCTCCTACAATGAGCAGTTCTTC,CASSEGSGSSYNEQFF
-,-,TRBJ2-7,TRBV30,TGTGCCTGGACCAGGGACGGAGCCTACGAGCAGTACTTC,CAWTRDGAYEQYF